This T cell receptor beta chain appears in the sequencing data of a study of blood T cell repertoires in COVID-19. V dropped 2 bases and J dropped 3; count of bases not matched to a gene: 6. The CDR3 spans 15 residues. The germline V gene has CDR1 MNHEY and CDR2 SVGAGI. Sequencing used immunoSEQ multiplex PCR; TCRdb keeps in-frame clones, though not all of them. The table includes about 98,000 clones, more than 65% detected once. The specimen was peripheral blood. The clonotype was recovered from a woman of 80 years or more with acute or convalescent COVID-19. The rearrangement links TRBV6-5 to TRBJ2-7; 8 bases fit TRBD1. This CDR3 reads CASSYRKTGGYEQYF. Here the CDR3 DNA reads TGTGCCAGCAGTTACCGAAAAACAGGGGGCTACGAGCAGTACTTC.